This is a list of T cell receptor beta chains from one sample in a study of cytomegalovirus exposure and HLA in healthy donors. Clones were read by immunoSEQ multiplex PCR, and TCRdb kept only the in-frame ones, dropping some. This table has 58,000 or so clones, about 65% appearing once. Sequenced input: PBMCs. The source is a man aged 45-60 years in good health and CMV-seropositive. Both conserved end residues are part of each CDR3.

J gene	CDR3 length	V gene	CDR3 protein
TRBJ2-1	16	TRBV27	CASSLRLAGGLNEQFF
TRBJ1-2	12	TRBV7-2	CASSSRGGGYTF
TRBJ2-7	15	TRBV27	CATATGTALRREQYF
TRBJ2-1	17	TRBV7-6	CASSPRTSGAFYNEQFF
TRBJ1-4	15	TRBV5-1	CVSSFSVQGNEKLFF
TRBJ2-5	11	TRBV20-1	CSAGGPKTQYF
TRBJ2-7	15	TRBV10-3	CAISAGLADSYEQYF
TRBJ1-2	13	TRBV30	CAWSEQGISSYTF
TRBJ2-7	16	TRBV2	CASSGDPSGRRDEQYF
TRBJ1-1	15	TRBV5-1	CASSFIGGPGAEAFF
TRBJ1-6	16	TRBV7-2	CASSSAGDIWGSPLHF
TRBJ1-2	15	TRBV2	CASSGDRGHPYGYTF
TRBJ2-7	15	TRBV9	CASSPNPGGSYEQYF
TRBJ1-4	11	TRBV2	CASSDSVKLFF
TRBJ2-1	16	TRBV7-8	CASSLEARGGYNEQFF
TRBJ1-1	14	TRBV9	CASSVVGQGSEAFF
TRBJ1-5	12	TRBV27	CASRGPGQPQHF
TRBJ1-3	15	TRBV12-5	CASGSSGTGGNTIYF
TRBJ1-1	16	TRBV5-1	CASSPGQVIRGTEAFF
TRBJ2-5	15	TRBV6-4	CASSSGGTPLETQYF
TRBJ1-1	16	TRBV6-5	CASSYAKFGQADEAFF
TRBJ2-2	15	TRBV7-3	CASSLGTGYTGELFF
TRBJ1-2	15	TRBV9	CASSVGGGWDYGYTF
TRBJ2-2	12	TRBV6-1	CASSQNTGELFF
TRBJ1-1	15	TRBV30	CAWSFGGLMNTEAFF
TRBJ2-5	15	TRBV5-1	CASSDRLAGGETQYF
TRBJ1-5	12	TRBV7-8	CASSHRGVEQHF
TRBJ1-2	16	TRBV5-6	CASSDLPGAGGHGYTF
TRBJ1-5	16	TRBV7-9	CASSLVTGGGNQPQHF